This record concerns one TCR beta chain sequence. As yet, its antigen is unknown. The sample's treatment: roughly ten-day PBMC culture with coronavirus spike peptide pools or control peptides (ViraFEST assay). The V end was cut by 4 bases, the J end by 5 bases, with 10 bases between. Germline CDR1 is SGHTA and CDR2 is FQGNSA. This CDR3 has 13 amino acids. The data originate from a study of vaccination and CD4 T cells after COVID-19. Cultured CD4+ T cell DNA underwent sequencing with the Oncomine TCR Beta short-read assay. One entry per CDR3 protein results from TCRdb running MiXCR on the PCR reads. This table holds about 10,000 distinct CDR3 sequences, about 60% found once.

The chain recombines TRBV7-2 with TRBJ2-3; D gene unclear. What was sequenced was CD4+ T cells from blood, cultured in vitro. The source of this sequence is a human donor who had recovered from COVID-19. CDR3: CASSSQLGDTQYF. The CDR3 bases are TGTGCCAGCAGCTCCCAGTTGGGAGATACGCAGTATTTT.